These 4 T cell receptor beta chains came from one sample sequenced in a study of PD-L1 blockade in urothelial cancer. Assay: immunoSEQ multiplex PCR; the TCRdb copy retains only in-frame clones and omits some. The sample holds 75,000 to 90,000 clones, 82% seen once. Sequencing used PBMCs, obtained around atezolizumab (anti-PD-L1) treatment. These receptors came from a man between 65 and 85 years old with urothelial cancer.

The chain has TRBV4-3 and TRBJ2-5; 7 bases match TRBD1. The CDR3 spans 14 residues. J gave up 4 bases and V 4 bases, and 6 bases lay outside the gene matches. Germline V gene sequence: CDR1 LGHNA, CDR2 YSLEER. CDR3 sequence: CASSLRQGGETQYF. The CDR3 DNA reads TGCGCCAGCAGCCTCAGACAGGGCGGAGAGACCCAGTACTTC.

The rearrangement joins TRBV5-1 to TRBJ2-1; D perhaps matches TRBD1 (5 bases). V was shortened by 5 bases and J by 9 bases, with 24 bases between the two germline ends. This CDR3 has 16 amino acids. From germline, CDR1 is SGHRS and CDR2 YFSETQ. The CDR3 DNA reads as TGCGCCAGCAGTCAAAGCAGGGATCCCGGGTCTAGTGAGCAGTTCTTC. Its protein is CASSQSRDPGSSEQFF.

This clone was picked up one time. V usage is TRBV7-8 and J usage is TRBJ2-1, with 9 positions matching TRBD2. The CDR3 sequence is 14 residues long. V lost 8 bases, J lost 5 bases, and 7 bases stayed unmatched. The germline V gene encodes CDR1 SGHVS and CDR2 FQNEAQ. The CDR3 DNA reads as TGTGCCAGCTTAGGAGAGCGGGGGGACAATGAGCAGTTCTTC. As protein: CASLGERGDNEQFF.

This clone was seen only once. Written as DNA, the CDR3 is TGTGCCAGCAGCTTGGCCCGGACAGGGGGCGGAAAACTGTTTTTT. Protein product: CASSLARTGGGKLFF. The chain carries TRBV5-4 and TRBJ1-4; TRBD1 matches at 11 bases. This CDR3 spans 15 amino acids. V gave up 0 bases and J gave up 10 bases; unmatched junction bases: 5. Germline CDR1 SGHNT, CDR2 YYREEE (reference sequence).